What follows are 28 T cell receptor beta chains derived from one specimen sequenced in a study of T cell responses to AZD1222 COVID-19 vaccine. The assay was immunoSEQ multiplex PCR, and TCRdb's table has in-frame clones only and misses some. The sample carries around 100,000 clones, roughly 91% recorded once. The material sequenced was peripheral blood, taken on day 0 of AZD1222 vaccination. These receptors came from an adult in good health.

V and J are TRBV28 and TRBJ2-7; 10 positions match TRBD1. The CDR3 is 15 amino acids. CDR1 MDHEN and CDR2 SYDVKM come from the germline V gene. V lost 6 bases, J lost 0 bases, and 5 bases stayed unmatched. The DNA for the CDR3 is TGTGCCAGCAGAGTCGGGACAGGGGTCTCCTACGAGCAGTACTTC. Protein sequence: CASRVGTGVSYEQYF.

The genes are TRBV4-3 and TRBJ1-2, with unresolved D. V lost 0 bases and J 5 bases, leaving 10 bases between the germline ends. This CDR3 has 14 amino acids. CDR1 LGHNA and CDR2 YSLEER come from the germline V gene. The DNA of the CDR3 is TGCGCCAGCAGCCAAGATCTGGGTGCATATGGCTACACCTTC. This codes for CASSQDLGAYGYTF.

The V call is TRBV29-1, the J call TRBJ1-2, with 7 bases that match TRBD1. Trimming removed 1 base from V and 1 base from J; junction bases left unmatched: 3. The CDR3 sequence is 14 residues long. Germline values: CDR1 SQVTM, CDR2 ANQGSEA. The CDR3 DNA is TGCAGCGTTGAAGGGACAGGAATTAACTATGGCTACACCTTC. It translates to CSVEGTGINYGYTF.

The CDR3: CASSVTGSRGYTF. The CDR3, as DNA: TGTGCCAGCAGTGTCACGGGGAGTCGGGGCTACACCTTC. This chain links TRBV28 with TRBJ1-2, with D hard to call. The CDR3 contains 13 residues. Germline-derived CDR1 and CDR2 are MDHEN and SYDVKM. V was cut by 5 bases and J by 8 bases, with 15 bases left in between.

V is TRBV9 and J is TRBJ2-1; 8 bases are shared with TRBD2. V shed 1 base and J 5 bases; nucleotides not matched to a gene: 8. The CDR3 is made up of 16 amino acids. Per germline, CDR1 SGDLS and CDR2 YYNGEE. CDR3 in DNA: TGTGCCAGCAGCGTATTCCTCAGCGGGAGCAACAATGAGCAGTTCTTC. Encoded protein: CASSVFLSGSNNEQFF.

The chain is built from TRBV11-3 and TRBJ2-1; a possible D gene is TRBD1 (5 bases). This CDR3 region has 18 residues. V was cut by 5 bases and J by 0 bases, with 20 bases left in between. The germline V gene encodes CDR1 SGHNT and CDR2 YENEEA. CDR3 in amino acids: CASSLNLWGSSSYNEQFF. CDR3 DNA: TGTGCCAGCAGCCTCAACCTTTGGGGCTCAAGCTCCTACAATGAGCAGTTCTTC.

This chain uses TRBV7-3 with TRBJ1-2, with no clear D. The CDR3 consists of 13 residues. The germline V gene has CDR1 SGHTA and CDR2 FQGTGA. V gave up 8 bases and J gave up 7 bases, with 17 bases separating them. The CDR3 loop is CASAPGPGSGYTF. The CDR3 coding sequence is TGTGCCAGCGCCCCCGGTCCCGGTTCTGGCTACACCTTC.

The chain has TRBV19 and TRBJ1-2; TRBD1 matches at 8 bases. The CDR3 contains 15 residues. The germline CDR1 and CDR2 sequences are LNHDA and SQIVND (reference sequence). The V segment lost 10 bases and the J segment 4 bases; nucleotides outside the gene matches: 14. The CDR3 DNA follows: TGTGCCACCTCCTTATTAATAACAGGGGGCTATGGCTACACCTTC. This encodes CATSLLITGGYGYTF.

In its sample, this clone was seen a few times. The V and J genes are TRBV20-1 and TRBJ2-1; 10 positions match TRBD2. Germline-derived CDR1 and CDR2 are DFQATT and SNEGSKA (reference sequence). The CDR3 loop spans 15 amino acids. V trimming: 3 bases; J trimming: 7 bases; junction bases outside the gene matches: 9. This CDR3 reads CSASLAGVVGNEQFF. DNA of the CDR3: TGCAGTGCTAGTCTAGCGGGAGTCGTAGGAAATGAGCAGTTCTTC.

The V and J genes are TRBV7-2 and TRBJ1-5; D is uncertain. In germline, CDR1 is SGHTA, CDR2 FQGNSA. This CDR3 comprises 15 residues. The V gene lost 5 bases and the J gene lost 1 base, with 12 bases spanning the gap. In nucleotides, the CDR3 is TGTGCCAGCAGCGACCAGGTTAACAGCAATCAGCCCCAGCATTTT. Its protein product is CASSDQVNSNQPQHF.

The chain has TRBV9 and TRBJ1-3, with TRBD1 as a possible D gene (6 bases). Per the germline V gene, CDR1 is SGDLS and CDR2 is YYNGEE. V lost 4 bases to trimming and J lost 8 bases, with 10 bases between them. The CDR3 is 12 amino acids. The CDR3: CASSWGADTIYF. CDR3 sequence (DNA): TGTGCCAGCAGCTGGGGGGCGGACACCATATATTTT.

J is TRBJ2-7 and V is TRBV28, with a possible D match to TRBD2 (5 bases). Per the germline V gene, CDR1 is MDHEN and CDR2 is SYDVKM. V was clipped by 3 bases and J by 0 bases, with 18 bases between them. The CDR3 runs 17 residues. Written as DNA, the CDR3 is TGTGCCAGCAGTTTTCGAGGGCTATCCCTTCTCTCCTACGAGCAGTACTTC. It specifies CASSFRGLSLLSYEQYF.

In its sample, this clone was seen once. V and J are TRBV7-2 and TRBJ1-4; D not certain. The CDR3 is 13 amino acids. V was pared by 3 bases and J by 4 bases, with 6 bases between. Germline loops: CDR1 SGHTA, CDR2 FQGNSA. CDR3 loop: CASSFTSNEKLFF. The CDR3 DNA reads TGTGCCAGCAGCTTCACAAGTAATGAAAAACTGTTTTTT.

The gene calls are TRBV18 and TRBJ1-5, with D tentatively TRBD1 (6 bases). Germline CDR1 is KGHSH and CDR2 is LQKENI. The CDR3 loop spans 14 amino acids. V was clipped by 5 bases and J by 1 base, with 9 bases between them. The CDR3 loop reads CASSTQGSNQPQHF. For the CDR3, the DNA is TGTGCCAGCTCAACGCAGGGGAGCAATCAGCCCCAGCATTTT.

This chain joins TRBV3-1 (or the pseudogene TRBV3-2) and TRBJ2-7, with D perhaps TRBD1 (5 bases). The CDR3 totals 13 residues. V lost 3 bases and J lost 2, with 8 bases in between. Germline V CDR1 and CDR2: LGHDT, YNNKEL (reference sequence). CDR3 residues: CASSQKTAYEQYF. CDR3 bases: TGTGCCAGCAGCCAGAAGACAGCCTACGAGCAGTACTTC.

V is TRBV19 and J is TRBJ2-1; 9 bases match TRBD2. CDR1 and CDR2 from the germline V gene are LNHDA and SQIVND (reference sequence). After removal of 5 bases from V and 3 bases from J, the junction contained 11 bases not matched to a gene. The CDR3 is 17 amino acids. Here the CDR3 reads CASSGRLAGAYYNEQFF. CDR3 DNA sequence: TGTGCCAGTAGTGGAAGGTTAGCGGGGGCATACTACAATGAGCAGTTCTTC.

The count of this clone is one. The genes are TRBV27 and TRBJ2-1; 13 bases fit TRBD2. J was trimmed by 2 bases and V by 5 bases; bases with no gene match: 3. This CDR3 is 16 amino acids long. The germline V gene encodes CDR1 MNHEY and CDR2 SMNVEV (reference sequence). In DNA, the CDR3 is TGTGCCAGCAGTATACTAGCGGGAGGGACCTACAATGAGCAGTTCTTC. Translated, it gives CASSILAGGTYNEQFF.

The chain carries TRBV18 and TRBJ2-7; 10 positions agree with TRBD1. Germline V gene sequence: CDR1 KGHSH, CDR2 LQKENI. V gave up 3 bases and J gave up 4 bases; unmatched junction bases: 6. CDR3 length: 15 amino acids. CDR3 protein: CASSPGRQGAYEQYF. DNA of the CDR3: TGTGCCAGCTCACCGGGCCGACAGGGGGCGTACGAGCAGTACTTC.

The V gene is TRBV21-1, the J gene TRBJ2-7; the D call of TRBD2 is as the table states it, not checked on the DNA. TRBV21-1 is a pseudogene. This CDR3 is built from 19 residues. The CDR3 DNA follows: TGTGCCAGCAGCAACTCTTCGGGAGGGCCTTGTCCCGACTCCTACGAGCAGTACTTC. Translation: CASSNSSGGPCPDSYEQYF.

The chain joins TRBV12-2 to TRBJ2-1; the table's D call, TRBD2, was not checked against the DNA. TRBV12-2 is given as a pseudogene. The CDR3 loop spans 18 amino acids. DNA for the CDR3: TGTGCAAGTCGCTCCGGGACTAGCGGACGGAGCTCCTACAATGAGCAGTTCTTC. It yields the protein CASRSGTSGRSSYNEQFF.

CDR3 residues: CASRVQGRGSPLHF. Here the CDR3 DNA reads TGTGCCAGCAGGGTACAGGGGAGGGGTTCACCCCTCCACTTT. The chain employs TRBV6-5 and TRBJ1-6, with 7 bases aligning to TRBD1. This CDR3 spans 14 amino acids. J gave up 9 bases and V 6 bases, and 8 bases lay outside the gene matches. CDR1 MNHEY and CDR2 SVGAGI come from the germline V gene.

J is TRBJ1-2 and V is TRBV3-1 (or the pseudogene TRBV3-2); no clear D. V lost 3 bases, J lost 5 bases, and 10 bases lay in between. CDR3 length: 13 amino acids. Germline CDR1 is LGHDT and CDR2 is YNNKEL (reference sequence). The CDR3 spells CASSHLRTYGYTF. The CDR3 DNA sequence: TGTGCCAGCAGCCATTTAAGAACTTATGGCTACACCTTC.

The chain combines TRBV7-2 with TRBJ2-7; tentative D call: TRBD1 (6 bases). V lost 5 bases, J lost 3 bases, and 14 bases lay in between. CDR1 is SGHTA, CDR2 FQGNSA, per germline. The CDR3 sequence is 14 residues long. CDR3 coding DNA: TGTGCCAGCAGCCCTCGACAGGACCTCTACGAGCAGTACTTC. Translated: CASSPRQDLYEQYF.

The chain combines TRBV4-2 with TRBJ1-4, with a possible D match to TRBD1 (6 bases). Germline CDR1 and CDR2: LGHNA and YNFKEQ. The CDR3 length is 17 residues. The V end lost 2 bases, the J end lost 8 bases, and 21 bases lay between the germline ends. CDR3 nucleotide sequence: TGTGCCAGCAGCCAAAATTCAGGTGGGGCAGGGGTGGAAAAACTGTTTTTT. It codes for CASSQNSGGAGVEKLFF.

The chain combines TRBV10-1 with TRBJ2-1; possibly TRBD2 for D (6 bases). The CDR3 is 15 amino acids. Germline CDR1 WNHNN, CDR2 SYGVQD (reference sequence). V was trimmed by 6 bases and J by 3 bases, leaving 15 bases between them. The chain's CDR3 is CASRAGLNLYNEQFF. The CDR3 DNA reads TGCGCCAGCAGGGCGGGACTTAACCTCTACAATGAGCAGTTCTTC.

V is TRBV4-1 and J is TRBJ1-2, with D perhaps TRBD1 (6 bases). The CDR3 is made up of 15 amino acids. Germline assignment: CDR1 MGHRA and CDR2 YSYEKL. V lost 0 bases and J lost 3, with 11 bases in between. Here the CDR3 reads CASSQERPGDYGYTF. In DNA form, the CDR3 reads TGCGCCAGCAGCCAAGAAAGGCCAGGGGACTATGGCTACACCTTC.

The chain carries TRBV5-1 and TRBJ2-2; D is ambiguous. V gave up 4 bases and J gave up 5 bases, with 12 bases separating them. Looked up from germline, CDR1 is SGHRS and CDR2 is YFSETQ. The CDR3 extends over 14 amino acids. CDR3 nucleotide sequence: TGCGCCAGCAGCGCAACCCCGAGTACCGGGGAGCTGTTTTTT. It translates to CASSATPSTGELFF.

The chain uses TRBV28 and TRBJ2-1; D may match TRBD1 or TRBD2 (6 bases each). The germline gives CDR1 MDHEN, CDR2 SYDVKM. V dropped 6 bases and J dropped 5 bases, with 11 bases sitting between them. The CDR3 extends over 13 amino acids. CDR3 in amino acids: CASRAGGDNEQFF. CDR3 nucleotides: TGTGCCAGCAGGGCCGGGGGCGACAATGAGCAGTTCTTC. Looking up the rest from reference TRBV28 and TRBJ2-1 gives the full variable domain: DVKVTQSSRYLVKRTGEKVFLECVQDMDHENMFWYRQDPGLGLRLIYFSYDVKMKEKGDIPEGYSVSREKKERFSLILESASTNQTSMYLCASRAGGDNEQFFGPGTRLTVL.